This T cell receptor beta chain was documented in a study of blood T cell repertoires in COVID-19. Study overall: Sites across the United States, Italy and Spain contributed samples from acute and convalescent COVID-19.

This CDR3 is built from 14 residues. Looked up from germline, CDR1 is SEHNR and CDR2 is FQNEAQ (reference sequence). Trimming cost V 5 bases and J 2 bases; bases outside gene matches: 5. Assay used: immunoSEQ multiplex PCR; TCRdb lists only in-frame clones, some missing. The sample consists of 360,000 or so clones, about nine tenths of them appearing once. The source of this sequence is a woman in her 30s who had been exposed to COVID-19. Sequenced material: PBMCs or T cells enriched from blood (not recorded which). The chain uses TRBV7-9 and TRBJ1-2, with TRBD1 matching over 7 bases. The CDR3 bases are TGTGCCAGCAGCGCAGGGACAGACAACTATGGCTACACCTTC. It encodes CASSAGTDNYGYTF. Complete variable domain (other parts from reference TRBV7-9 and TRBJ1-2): DTGVSQNPRHKITKRGQNVTFRCDPISEHNRLYWYRQTLGQGPEFLTYFQNEAQLEKSRLLSDRFSAERPKGSFSTLEIQRTEQGDSAMYLCASSAGTDNYGYTFGSGTRLTVV.